This TCR beta chain originates from a study of cytomegalovirus exposure and HLA in healthy donors. The CDR3 has 16 amino acids. V dropped 1 base and J dropped 5 bases, with 16 bases sitting between them. Germline V lookup: CDR1 SGHRS, CDR2 YFSETQ. This table comes from immunoSEQ multiplex PCR, and its TCRdb copy is limited to in-frame clones, with some not included. Counted here are 200,000 to 300,000 clones, roughly 87% occurring once; the ten biggest clones make up 12%. The rearrangement uses TRBV5-1 and TRBJ2-1; TRBD1 might be the D (6 bases). The TCR originated in a man younger than 35 in good health and CMV-seropositive. The sequencing input was PBMCs. CDR3 in DNA: TGCGCCAGCAGCTTGAAGGGGGTCACTTCACACAATGAGCAGTTCTTC. Its translation is CASSLKGVTSHNEQFF.